This entry features one T cell receptor (beta chain) sequence. In this sample, this clonotype turned up many times. Its binding antigen is unknown. Base qualities are not at hand, and no much larger clone is one base apart. The meaning of the sample's treatment or condition label: allogeneic hematopoietic cell transplantation with graft depleted of TCRalphabeta T cells and CD19 B cells. TCRalphabeta/CD19-depleted allogeneic hematopoietic cell grafts were given to the transplant recipients, all of whom were children. The sample is drawn from a study of T-cell reconstitution after alpha-beta-depleted transplantation in children listed by TCRdb under 2016. Background for the entire study: Using TCR repertoire profiling, the study followed T-cell immune reconstitution in a quantitative way in children after TCRalphabeta/CD19-depleted allogeneic hematopoietic cell transplantation.

General study outcomes and caveats: Over the following months the frequencies of hyperexpanded clones went down, and after one year T-cell counts and TCRbeta diversity were mostly credited to newly produced T cells. The apparently early alphabetaT-cell count recovery about two months after transplant was reportedly dependent on only several hundred rapidly expanded clones derived from non-depleted graft cells. In some patients, the high TCRbeta diversity seen at day 60 was put down to recipient T cells and intrathymic progenitors that had survived conditioning.

Libraries came from PCR. Sequenced using an Illumina HiSeq 2500. Molecular barcoding was employed in the preparation of TCR libraries, with unique molecular identifiers being used to normalize TCRbeta repertoire quantification. Using fastp trimming at Q25 and MiXCR clonotype assembly, TCRdb reanalyzed the public sequencing data and kept in-frame beta chains. Rows are unified per CDR3 protein, each entry keeping the most common DNA and genes. A total of 130,000 to 150,000 distinct CDR3 sequences appear in this sample, 8% to 10% of them only once. The biggest ten clones account for 15% to 20% of the sample. According to the germline V gene (reference sequence), CDR1 reads SGHNT and CDR2 reads YYREEE. The CDR3 goes from the cysteine to the phenylalanine over 14 residues. Solely the CDR3 DNA is kept, with 42 bases framed from the first base. The V end loses 0 bases and the J end loses 2 bases, and a stretch of 8 bases separates them.

This receptor was obtained from a female patient aged 2-9 years who had a stem cell transplant for congenital amegakaryocytic thrombocytopenia, so the T cells may come from the graft donor. The sample was PBMCs, mostly from graft donor cells, taken 180 days after TCRalphabeta/CD19-depleted stem cell transplant. The V and J segments used are TRBV5-4 and TRBJ1-1; the D gene is perhaps TRBD1, on 5 matching bases. The CDR3 here reads CASSLGQINTEAFF. The sequenced DNA: TGTGCCAGCAGCTTGGGACAGATTAACACTGAAGCTTTCTTT.